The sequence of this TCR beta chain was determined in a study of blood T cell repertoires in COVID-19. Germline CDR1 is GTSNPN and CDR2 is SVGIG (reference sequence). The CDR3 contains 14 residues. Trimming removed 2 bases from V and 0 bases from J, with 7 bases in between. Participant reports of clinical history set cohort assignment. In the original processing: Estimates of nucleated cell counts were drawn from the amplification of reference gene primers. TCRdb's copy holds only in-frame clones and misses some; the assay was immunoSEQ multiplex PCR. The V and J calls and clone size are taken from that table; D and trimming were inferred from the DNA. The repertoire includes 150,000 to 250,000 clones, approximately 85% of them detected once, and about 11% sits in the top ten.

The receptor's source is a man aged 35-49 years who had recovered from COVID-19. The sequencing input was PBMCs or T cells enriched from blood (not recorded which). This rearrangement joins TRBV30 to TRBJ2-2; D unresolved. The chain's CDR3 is CAWSRASNTGELFF. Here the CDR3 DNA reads TGTGCCTGGAGTCGCGCTTCGAACACCGGGGAGCTGTTTTTT.